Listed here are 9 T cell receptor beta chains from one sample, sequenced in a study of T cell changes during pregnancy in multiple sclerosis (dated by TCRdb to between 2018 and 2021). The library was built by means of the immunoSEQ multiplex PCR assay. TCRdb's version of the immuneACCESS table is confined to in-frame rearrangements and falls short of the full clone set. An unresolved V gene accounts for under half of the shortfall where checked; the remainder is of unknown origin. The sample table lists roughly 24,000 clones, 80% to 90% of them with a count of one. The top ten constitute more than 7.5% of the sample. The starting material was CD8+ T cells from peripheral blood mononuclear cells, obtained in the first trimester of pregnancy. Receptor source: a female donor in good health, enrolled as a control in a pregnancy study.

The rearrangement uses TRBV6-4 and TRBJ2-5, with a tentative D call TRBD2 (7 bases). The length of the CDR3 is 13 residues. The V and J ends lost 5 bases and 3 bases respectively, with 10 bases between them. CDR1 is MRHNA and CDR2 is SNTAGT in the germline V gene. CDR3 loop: CASSRGAEETQYF. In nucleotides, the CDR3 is TGTGCCAGCAGTCGGGGGGCCGAAGAGACCCAGTACTTC.

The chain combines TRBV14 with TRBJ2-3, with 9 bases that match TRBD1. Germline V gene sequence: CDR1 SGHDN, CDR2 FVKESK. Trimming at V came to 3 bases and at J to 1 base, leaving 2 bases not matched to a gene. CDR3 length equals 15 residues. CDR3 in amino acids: CASSHRDRGTDTQYF. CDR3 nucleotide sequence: TGTGCCAGCAGCCACCGGGACAGGGGCACAGATACGCAGTATTTT.

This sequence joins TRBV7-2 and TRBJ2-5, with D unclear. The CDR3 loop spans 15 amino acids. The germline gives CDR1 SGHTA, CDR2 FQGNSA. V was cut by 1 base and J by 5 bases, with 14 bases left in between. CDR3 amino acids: CASSLGFLGQETQYF. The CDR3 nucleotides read TGTGCCAGCAGCTTAGGGTTTTTGGGCCAGGAGACCCAGTACTTC.

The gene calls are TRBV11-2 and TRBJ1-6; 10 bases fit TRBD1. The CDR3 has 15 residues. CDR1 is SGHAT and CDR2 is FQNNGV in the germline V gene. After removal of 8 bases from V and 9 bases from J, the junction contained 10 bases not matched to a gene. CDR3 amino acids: CASGDRDRGFSPLHF. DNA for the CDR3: TGTGCCAGCGGAGACCGGGACAGGGGATTTTCACCCCTCCACTTT.

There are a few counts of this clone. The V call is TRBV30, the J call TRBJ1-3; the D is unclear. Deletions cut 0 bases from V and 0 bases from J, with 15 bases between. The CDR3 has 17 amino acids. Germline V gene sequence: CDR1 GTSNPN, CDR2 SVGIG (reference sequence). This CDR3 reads CAWSVGANHISGNTIYF. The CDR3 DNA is TGTGCCTGGAGTGTAGGAGCGAACCATATCTCTGGAAACACCATATATTTT.

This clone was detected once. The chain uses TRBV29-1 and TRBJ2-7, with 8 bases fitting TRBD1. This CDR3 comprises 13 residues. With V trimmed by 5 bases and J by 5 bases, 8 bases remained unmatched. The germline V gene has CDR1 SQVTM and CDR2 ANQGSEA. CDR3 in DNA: TGCAGCGTTCCCCAGGGGGCTAATGACGAGCAGTACTTC. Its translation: CSVPQGANDEQYF.

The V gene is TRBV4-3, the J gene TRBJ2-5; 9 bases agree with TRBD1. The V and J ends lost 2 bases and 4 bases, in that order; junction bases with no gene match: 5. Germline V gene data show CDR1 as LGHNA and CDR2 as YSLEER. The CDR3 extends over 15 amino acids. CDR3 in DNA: TGCGCCAGCAGCCAAAGACAGGGGGTAGGAGAGACCCAGTACTTC. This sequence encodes CASSQRQGVGETQYF.

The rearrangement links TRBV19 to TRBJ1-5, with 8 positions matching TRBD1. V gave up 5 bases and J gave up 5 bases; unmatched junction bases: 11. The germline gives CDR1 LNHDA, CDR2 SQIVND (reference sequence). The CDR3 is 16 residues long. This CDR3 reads CASSPKWTGSYQPQHF. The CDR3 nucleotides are TGTGCCAGTAGTCCGAAATGGACAGGGAGTTATCAGCCCCAGCATTTT.

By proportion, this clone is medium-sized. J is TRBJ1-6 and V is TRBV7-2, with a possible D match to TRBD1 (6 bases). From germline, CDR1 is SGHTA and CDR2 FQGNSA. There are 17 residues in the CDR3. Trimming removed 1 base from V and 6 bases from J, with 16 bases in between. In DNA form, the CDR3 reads TGTGCCAGCAGCTTAGAGCCGGGGGGCGGCTTTAATTCACCCCTCCACTTT. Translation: CASSLEPGGGFNSPLHF. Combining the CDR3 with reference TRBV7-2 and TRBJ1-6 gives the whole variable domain GAGVSQSPSNKVTEKGKDVELRCDPISGHTALYWYRQSLGQGLEFLIYFQGNSAPDKSGLPSDRFSAERTGGSVSTLTIQRTQQEDSAVYLCASSLEPGGGFNSPLHFGNGTRLTVT.